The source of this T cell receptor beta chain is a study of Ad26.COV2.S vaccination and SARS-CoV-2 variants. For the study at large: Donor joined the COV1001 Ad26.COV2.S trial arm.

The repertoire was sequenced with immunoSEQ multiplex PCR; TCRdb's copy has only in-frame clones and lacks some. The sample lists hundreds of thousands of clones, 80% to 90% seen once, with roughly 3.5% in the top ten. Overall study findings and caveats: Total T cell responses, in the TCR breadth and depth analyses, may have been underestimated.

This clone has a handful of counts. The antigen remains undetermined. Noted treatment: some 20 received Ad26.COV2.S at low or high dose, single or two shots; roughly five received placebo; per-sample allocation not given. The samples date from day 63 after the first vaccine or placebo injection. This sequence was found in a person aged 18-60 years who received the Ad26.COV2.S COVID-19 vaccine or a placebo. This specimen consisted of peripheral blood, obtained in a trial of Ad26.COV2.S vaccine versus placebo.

The CDR3 spells CASSVTGTTGGPYEQYF. In DNA, the CDR3 is TGCGCCAGCAGCGTGACGGGAACGACAGGGGGACCCTACGAGCAGTACTTC. This chain connects TRBV4-1 to TRBJ2-7; 9 bases align to TRBD1. V shed 5 bases and J 2 bases; nucleotides not matched to a gene: 13. Germline CDR1 and CDR2: MGHRA and YSYEKL. The CDR3 consists of 17 residues.